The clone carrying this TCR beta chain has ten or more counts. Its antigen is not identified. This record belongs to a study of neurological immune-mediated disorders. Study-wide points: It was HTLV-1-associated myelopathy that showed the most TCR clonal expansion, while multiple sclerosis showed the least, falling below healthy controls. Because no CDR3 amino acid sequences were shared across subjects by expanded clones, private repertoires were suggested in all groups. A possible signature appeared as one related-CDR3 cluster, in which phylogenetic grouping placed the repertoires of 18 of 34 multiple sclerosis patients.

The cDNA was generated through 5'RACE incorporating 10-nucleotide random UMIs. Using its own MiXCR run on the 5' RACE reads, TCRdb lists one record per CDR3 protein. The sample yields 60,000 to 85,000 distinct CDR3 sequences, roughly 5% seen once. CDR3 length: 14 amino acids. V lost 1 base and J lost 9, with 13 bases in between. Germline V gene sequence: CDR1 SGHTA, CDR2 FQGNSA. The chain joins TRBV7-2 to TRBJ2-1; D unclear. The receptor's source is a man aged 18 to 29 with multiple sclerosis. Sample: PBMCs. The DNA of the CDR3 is TGTGCCAGCAGCTTAGTCCCCCGGGTGGGTGAGCAGTTCTTC. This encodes CASSLVPRVGEQFF.